This passage covers 32 T cell receptor beta chains from one sample sequenced in a study of blood T cells in healthy people across ages. Primed by a sample-barcoded 5' primer and a J-beta primer mix, a second PCR proceeded for about 7 to 11 cycles. TCRdb itself ran the 5' RACE reads through MiXCR, one entry per CDR3 protein. The sample holds under 850,000 distinct CDR3 sequences, roughly 34% seen once. The sequenced sample consisted of blood. These receptors all come from a man younger than 30 in good health.

V gene TRBV29-1 combines with J gene TRBJ2-6; D is ambiguous. CDR3 size: 14 residues. Deletions cut 1 base from V and 2 bases from J, with 6 bases between. Germline V gene data show CDR1 as SQVTM and CDR2 as ANQGSEA. The CDR3 sequence: CSVEGLAGANVLTF. CDR3 DNA sequence: TGCAGCGTTGAAGGTCTCGCTGGGGCCAACGTCCTGACTTTC.

The chain joins TRBV20-1 to TRBJ2-5, with TRBD1 as a possible D gene (6 bases). Germline V gene lookup returns CDR1 DFQATT and CDR2 SNEGSKA (reference sequence). This CDR3 region has 11 residues. CDR3 loop: CSVAPGHSQYF. In nucleotides, the CDR3 is TGCAGCGTCGCACCGGGACATTCCCAGTACTTC.

This chain connects TRBV9 to TRBJ2-3; D not resolved. The CDR3 contains 13 residues. CDR1 and CDR2 (germline): SGDLS, YYNGEE. The ends were cut back, 6 bases at V and 0 bases at J, with 8 bases in the middle. DNA of the CDR3: TGTGCCAGCAAGGACCCAAGCACAGATACGCAGTATTTT. It is translated as CASKDPSTDTQYF.

A remark on this clonotype: It may be a read error: a sequence one base away is much more abundant. J is TRBJ2-1 and V is TRBV7-2; 7 nucleotides align to TRBD2. TRBJ2-7 explains the end of the DNA better; the J call may be wrong. Looked up from germline, CDR1 is SGHTA and CDR2 is FQGNSA. There are 15 residues in the CDR3. The CDR3 DNA sequence: TGTGCCAGCAGCACTCGGACTAGTCCCTACAATGAGCAGTACTTC. It translates to CASSTRTSPYNEQYF.

V gene TRBV18 combines with J gene TRBJ1-4, with D perhaps TRBD1 (5 bases). The CDR3 contains 14 residues. V was cut by 1 base and J by 8 bases, with 11 bases left in between. Germline assignment: CDR1 KGHSH and CDR2 LQKENI. The CDR3 spells CASSPRSGMEKLFF. The CDR3, as DNA: TGTGCCAGCTCACCACGTTCAGGGATGGAAAAACTGTTTTTT. Using reference TRBV18 and TRBJ1-4 for the parts outside the CDR3, the full variable domain is NAGVMQNPRHLVRRRGQEARLRCSPMKGHSHVYWYRQLPEEGLKFMVYLQKENIIDESGMPKERFSAEFPKEGPSILRIQQVVRGDSAAYFCASSPRSGMEKLFFGSGTQLSVL.

V usage is TRBV4-1 and J usage is TRBJ1-2; D is unclear. V lost 2 bases to trimming and J lost 10 bases, with 14 bases between them. The CDR3 covers 13 residues. The germline V gene has CDR1 MGHRA and CDR2 YSYEKL. The CDR3 sequence: CASSQTANQVYTF. The DNA for the CDR3 is TGCGCCAGCAGCCAAACAGCGAACCAGGTCTACACCTTC.

The chain has TRBV7-8 and TRBJ2-1, with D possibly being TRBD1 or TRBD2 (5 bases each). The ends were cut back, 3 bases at V and 10 bases at J, with 10 bases in the middle. Germline V gene data show CDR1 as SGHVS and CDR2 as FQNEAQ. The CDR3 extends over 12 amino acids. CDR3 sequence: CASSFMGVEQFF. The CDR3 nucleotides read TGTGCCAGCAGCTTTATGGGGGTGGAGCAGTTCTTC.

This clonotype was seen at least ten times. This rearrangement joins TRBV12-3 or TRBV12-4 to TRBJ2-5; D remains unclear. The V and J ends lost 6 bases and 5 bases respectively, with 13 bases between them. The CDR3 extends over 13 amino acids. In nucleotides, the CDR3 is TGTGCCAGCAGCTTGGCGTCGCCCGAGACCCAGTACTTC. Its protein is CASSLASPETQYF.

The chain joins TRBV20-1 to TRBJ2-3; no definite D call. The V and J ends lost 6 bases and 0 bases respectively, with 16 bases between them. This CDR3 is 15 amino acids long. Germline V gene data show CDR1 as DFQATT and CDR2 as SNEGSKA (reference sequence). CDR3 amino acids: CSASDVTRSTDTQYF. The CDR3 DNA reads as TGCAGTGCCAGCGACGTGACAAGGAGCACAGATACGCAGTATTTT.

This chain joins TRBV14 and TRBJ2-1; the D gene could be TRBD1 or TRBD2 (5 bases each). CDR1 and CDR2 from the germline V gene are SGHDN and FVKESK. The CDR3 has 15 residues. V lost 4 bases and J 10 bases, leaving 20 bases between the germline ends. Here the CDR3 reads CASSPLPGRQYEQFF. The CDR3 DNA follows: TGTGCCAGCAGCCCTTTGCCAGGGAGACAATACGAGCAGTTCTTC. The whole variable domain, remainder taken from reference TRBV14 and TRBJ2-1, is EAGVTQFPSHSVIEKGQTVTLRCDPISGHDNLYWYRRVMGKEIKFLLHFVKESKQDESGMPNNRFLAERTGGTYSTLKVQPAELEDSGVYFCASSPLPGRQYEQFFGPGTRLTVL.

This clonotype was counted at least ten times. V gene TRBV4-3 combines with J gene TRBJ1-2; D ambiguous. The CDR3 is 13 residues long. Trimming removed 4 bases from V and 2 bases from J, with 8 bases in between. Germline CDR1 LGHNA, CDR2 YSLEER. The DNA of the CDR3 is TGCGCCAGCAGCCGAAGTGGCAACTATGGCTACACCTTC. Protein sequence: CASSRSGNYGYTF.

Concerning this clonotype: A much more abundant neighbour one base away suggests this may be a read error. This chain connects TRBV15 to TRBJ1-6; D perhaps matches TRBD1 (5 bases). The CDR3 has 15 amino acids. Looked up from germline, CDR1 is LNHNV and CDR2 is YYDKDF (reference sequence). The CDR3 bases are TGTGCCATCAGCAGCCCAGGGATTTTGGATTCACCCCTCCACTTT. Its translation is CAISSPGILDSPLHF.

The chain joins TRBV2 to TRBJ2-7; D call uncertain. The CDR3 totals 13 residues. CDR1 is SNHLY and CDR2 is FYNNEI in the germline V gene. V was shortened by 7 bases and J by 6 bases, with 16 bases between the two germline ends. The CDR3 sequence is CASKGPSILEQYF. CDR3 nucleotides: TGTGCCAGCAAAGGGCCATCCATCCTCGAGCAGTACTTC.

This clonotype has more than one count but fewer than ten. The chain recombines TRBV10-3 with TRBJ2-1, with 8 bases lining up with TRBD2. The CDR3 has 15 residues. Unmatched junction bases numbered 4, after V lost 6 bases and J lost 0 bases. The germline gives CDR1 ENHRY, CDR2 SYGVKD. CDR3 in amino acids: CAISLLADSYNEQFF. The CDR3 DNA sequence: TGTGCCATCAGCCTACTAGCGGACTCCTACAATGAGCAGTTCTTC.

The table lists this clonotype with a few counts. The gene calls are TRBV29-1 and TRBJ2-1; a weak D match, TRBD1 (6 bases). The CDR3 loop spans 14 amino acids. Per germline, CDR1 SQVTM and CDR2 ANQGSEA. Trimming shortened V by 1 base and J by 6 bases, and 13 bases separated the two germline ends. The CDR3 reads CSVEGDKDGNEQFF. The CDR3 bases are TGCAGCGTTGAAGGGGACAAGGATGGCAATGAGCAGTTCTTC.

The chain employs TRBV12-3 or TRBV12-4 and TRBJ1-6; D gene unclear. Trimming took 6 bases from V and 10 from J, leaving 22 bases between them. This CDR3 is 16 amino acids long. The CDR3 protein is CASSLLLDLPNSPLHF. The CDR3 DNA reads as TGTGCCAGCAGCCTCCTTCTGGACCTTCCAAACTCACCCCTCCACTTT.

The chain joins TRBV21-1 to TRBJ1-2; the table names TRBD1, a call not compared with the DNA. TRBV21-1 constitutes a pseudogene. CDR3 size: 16 residues. The CDR3 spells CASSTLWGQRSYGYTF. The CDR3 DNA is TGTGCCAGCAGCACACTGTGGGGACAGAGGTCCTATGGCTACACCTTC.

This clonotype turned up a few times. The chain links TRBV29-1 to TRBJ1-3, with 9 positions matching TRBD1. The CDR3 covers 13 residues. The germline gives CDR1 SQVTM, CDR2 ANQGSEA. The trim removed 7 bases at V and 2 bases at J, leaving 3 bases unmatched. CDR3 sequence: CSAGTGPGNTIYF. In DNA form, the CDR3 reads TGCAGCGCCGGGACAGGGCCTGGAAACACCATATATTTT.

The V and J genes are TRBV7-2 and TRBJ2-3; 8 bases match TRBD1. The CDR3 totals 17 residues. Germline V CDR1 and CDR2: SGHTA, FQGNSA. Germline trimming cut 5 bases from V and 3 bases from J; bases unmatched to any gene: 13. The CDR3 protein is CASSQNGPGGLTDTQYF. The CDR3 DNA reads as TGTGCCAGCAGCCAGAACGGGCCAGGGGGCTTGACAGATACGCAGTATTTT.

This clonotype was seen a handful of times. This CDR3 reads CASNPGNRGEKLFF. CDR3 DNA sequence: TGTGCCAGCAATCCCGGTAACCGGGGTGAAAAACTGTTTTTT. V and J are TRBV2 and TRBJ1-4; D gene uncertain. The CDR3 loop spans 14 amino acids. The V and J ends lost 7 bases and 7 bases respectively, with 16 bases between them. Germline CDR1 is SNHLY and CDR2 is FYNNEI.

The chain uses TRBV29-1 and TRBJ1-1, with D possibly matching TRBD1 (5 bases). The ends were cut back, 6 bases at V and 2 bases at J, with 10 bases in the middle. The CDR3 is 12 amino acids. Germline CDR1 is SQVTM and CDR2 is ANQGSEA. In DNA form, the CDR3 reads TGCAGCGTCCTGGGGGGTAACACTGAAGCTTTCTTT. Translation gives CSVLGGNTEAFF.

The V and J genes are TRBV6-5 and TRBJ1-2; D not certain. The ends were cut back, 6 bases at V and 8 bases at J, with 25 bases in the middle. This CDR3 spans 16 amino acids. From germline, CDR1 is MNHEY and CDR2 SVGAGI. The CDR3 coding sequence is TGTGCCAGCAGGTCCCCCTTGGCCCGGGGTACTTGGGGCTACACCTTC. Amino acid sequence: CASRSPLARGTWGYTF.

This clonotype was seen ten or more times. V and J are TRBV5-1 and TRBJ2-1, with D perhaps given as TRBD1 or TRBD2 (5 bases each). The V and J ends lost 9 bases and 8 bases respectively, with 21 bases between them. This CDR3 is built from 14 residues. Germline values: CDR1 SGHRS, CDR2 YFSETQ. The CDR3 DNA sequence: TGCGCCACCATGGCTTCCATAGAGGGGCATGAGCAGTTCTTC. The encoded protein is CATMASIEGHEQFF.

The chain carries TRBV2 and TRBJ1-4; no clear D gene. The V gene's germline CDR1 is SNHLY and CDR2 FYNNEI. The CDR3 has 15 residues. With 9 bases removed from V and 3 bases from J, the gap between germline ends came to 17 bases. The CDR3 here is CASLGPTSANEKLFF. The CDR3 DNA reads as TGTGCCAGTCTTGGGCCGACCAGCGCTAATGAAAAACTGTTTTTT.

The J gene is TRBJ2-7, the V gene TRBV4-3, with D unresolved. The CDR3 has 13 residues. V lost 0 bases and J 4 bases, leaving 7 bases between the germline ends. Germline V gene lookup returns CDR1 LGHNA and CDR2 YSLEER. The chain's CDR3 is CASSQDLWYEQYF. The CDR3 region has the DNA TGCGCCAGCAGCCAAGATCTATGGTACGAGCAGTACTTC.

This chain links TRBV21-1 with TRBJ1-1; the table calls TRBD1, which could not be checked here. TRBV21-1 is deemed a pseudogene. The CDR3 covers 13 residues. CDR3: CASSIHRDTEAFF. CDR3 nucleotides: TGTGCCAGCAGCATTCACCGGGACACTGAAGCTTTCTTT.

This rearrangement joins TRBV5-1 to TRBJ2-1; D call uncertain. Trimming took off 2 bases at V and 7 bases at J, with 10 bases between the two ends. CDR1 is SGHRS and CDR2 is YFSETQ in the germline V gene. The CDR3 has 13 amino acids. CDR3 coding DNA: TGCGCCAGCAGCTTCCGGCCTCAGAATGAGCAGTTCTTC. Its protein is CASSFRPQNEQFF. The complete variable domain, with remaining parts taken from reference TRBV5-1 and TRBJ2-1, reads KAGVTQTPRYLIKTRGQQVTLSCSPISGHRSVSWYQQTPGQGLQFLFEYFSETQRNKGNFPGRFSGRQFSNSRSEMNVSTLELGDSALYLCASSFRPQNEQFFGPGTRLTVL.

The rearrangement joins TRBV5-1 to TRBJ2-4; 13 bases fit TRBD2. The DNA end lines up better with TRBJ2-7; the J call may be wrong. The CDR3 consists of 14 residues. Germline assignment: CDR1 SGHRS and CDR2 YFSETQ. The CDR3 bases are TGCGCCAGCAGCTTCCGGACTAGCGGGGGCGAGCAGTACTTC. This codes for CASSFRTSGGEQYF.

This chain joins TRBV7-8 and TRBJ2-1, with TRBD1 matching over 11 bases. The J call may be incorrect, as the DNA end agrees better with TRBJ2-7. Germline lookup yields CDR1 SGHVS and CDR2 FQNEAQ. The CDR3 is made up of 15 amino acids. The CDR3 protein is CASSRGQGAYNEQYF. The CDR3 nucleotides read TGTGCCAGCAGCCGCGGACAGGGGGCCTACAATGAGCAGTACTTC.

The chain employs TRBV5-6 and TRBJ2-2; D is unclear. The V gene lost 2 bases and the J gene lost 8 bases, with 7 bases spanning the gap. The V gene's germline CDR1 is SGHDT and CDR2 YYEEEE. The CDR3 consists of 12 residues. Here the CDR3 reads CASSFSIGELFF. The CDR3 DNA follows: TGTGCCAGCAGCTTTTCTATTGGGGAGCTGTTTTTT.

The chain links TRBV4-2 to TRBJ1-5; D remains unclear. The CDR3 extends over 14 amino acids. The ends were cut back, 0 bases at V and 9 bases at J, with 12 bases in the middle. CDR1 and CDR2 from the germline V gene are LGHNA and YNFKEQ. The CDR3 sequence is CASSQDSLAPPQHF. For the CDR3, the DNA is TGTGCCAGCAGCCAAGATTCGTTGGCCCCGCCCCAGCATTTT.

The table lists this clonotype with a few counts. CDR3 in amino acids: CASSINRGHWETQYF. CDR3 bases: TGCGCCAGCAGCATTAACAGGGGGCATTGGGAGACCCAGTACTTC. This sequence joins TRBV5-1 and TRBJ2-5; 9 bases agree with TRBD1. J lost 5 bases, V lost 4 bases, and 9 bases had no gene match. The CDR3 loop spans 15 amino acids. Germline lookup yields CDR1 SGHRS and CDR2 YFSETQ.